The TCR beta chain described here comes from a study of beta chain features in type 1 diabetes. Turning to the study itself: Sorted cells numbering roughly 100,000,000 were examined across all samples. Study-wide points: cDNA sequencing could over-represent cells with high TCR expression.

cDNA synthesis used the whole RNA isolate, giving expressed TCRB sequences. Some clones are missing from TCRdb's copy, which holds only in-frame ones; the method was immunoSEQ multiplex PCR. Of approximately 160,000 clones listed, 9% to 10% are singletons. It was via CD45RO/CCR7/CD25/CD127/CD95/CD27 that CD4+ naive, central memory, regulatory and stem cell-like memory cells were sorted. Sorting produced populations that all topped 98% purity. V gave up 11 bases and J gave up 0 bases, with 12 bases separating them. The CDR3 contains 13 residues. From germline, CDR1 is SNHLY and CDR2 FYNNEI. This clone was picked up a small number of times. Its antigen is not identified.

The chain employs TRBV2 and TRBJ2-3; tentatively, D is TRBD2 (6 bases). The receptor's source is a young woman in good health. Sequences were obtained from central memory CD4+ T cells from blood. CDR3 in amino acids: CAAGEDSTDTQYF. CDR3 sequence (DNA): TGTGCCGCTGGGGAGGATAGCACAGATACGCAGTATTTT.